The clone carrying this T cell receptor (beta chain) was seen only a few times. Its specificity is unknown. PCR amplification relied on 60 Vbeta primers (plus 13 Jbeta primers). TCRdb's copy holds only in-frame clones and misses some; the assay was immunoSEQ multiplex PCR. The data show 110,000 to 150,000 clones, around 9.7% seen once. The data were obtained in a study of cytomegalovirus exposure and HLA in healthy donors. General observations from the study: Association of approximately 16,000 TCR beta sequences with HLA alleles was found at 0.05 false discovery rate in a later analysis. Overall, approximately 150 TCR beta chains were annotated as cytomegalovirus-associated.

CDR1 SNHLY and CDR2 FYNNEI come from the germline V gene. Trimming removed 6 bases from V and 4 bases from J; junction bases left unmatched: 10. This CDR3 has 16 residues. This TCR came from a man in his forties or fifties in good health and CMV-seronegative. This sequence joins TRBV2 and TRBJ2-7; 12 bases agree with TRBD2. Sequenced: PBMCs. The CDR3 coding sequence is TGTGCCAGCAGCGCACGACTAGCGGGAGCCCGTTACGAGCAGTACTTC. Translated, it gives CASSARLAGARYEQYF.